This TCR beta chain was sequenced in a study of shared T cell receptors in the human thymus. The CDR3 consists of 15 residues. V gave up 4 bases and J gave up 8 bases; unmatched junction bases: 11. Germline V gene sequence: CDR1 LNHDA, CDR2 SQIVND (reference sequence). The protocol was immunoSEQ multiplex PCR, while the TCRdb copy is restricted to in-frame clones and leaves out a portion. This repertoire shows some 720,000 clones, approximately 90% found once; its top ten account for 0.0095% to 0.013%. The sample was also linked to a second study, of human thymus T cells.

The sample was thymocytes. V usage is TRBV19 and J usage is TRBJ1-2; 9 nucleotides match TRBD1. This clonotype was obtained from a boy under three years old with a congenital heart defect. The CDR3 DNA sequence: TGTGCCAGTAGTACCTCCGGGACAGGGCTTAAGGGCTACACCTTC. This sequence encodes CASSTSGTGLKGYTF. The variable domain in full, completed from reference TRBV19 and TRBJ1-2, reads DGGITQSPKYLFRKEGQNVTLSCEQNLNHDAMYWYRQDPGQGLRLIYYSQIVNDFQKGDIAEGYSVSREKKESFPLTVTSAQKNPTAFYLCASSTSGTGLKGYTFGSGTRLTVV.